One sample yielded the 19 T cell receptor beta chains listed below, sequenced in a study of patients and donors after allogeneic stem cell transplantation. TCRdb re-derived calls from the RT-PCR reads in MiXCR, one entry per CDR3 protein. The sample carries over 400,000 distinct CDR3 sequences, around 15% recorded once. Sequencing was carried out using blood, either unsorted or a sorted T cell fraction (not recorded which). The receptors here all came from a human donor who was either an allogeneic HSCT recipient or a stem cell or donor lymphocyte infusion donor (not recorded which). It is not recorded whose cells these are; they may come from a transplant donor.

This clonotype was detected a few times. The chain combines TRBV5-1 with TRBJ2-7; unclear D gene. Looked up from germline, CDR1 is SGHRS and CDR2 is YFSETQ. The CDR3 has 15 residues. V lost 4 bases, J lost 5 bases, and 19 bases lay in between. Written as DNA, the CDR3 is TGCGCCAGCAGCCCCGACCGGCGTCGCCCAAACGAGCAGTACTTC. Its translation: CASSPDRRRPNEQYF.

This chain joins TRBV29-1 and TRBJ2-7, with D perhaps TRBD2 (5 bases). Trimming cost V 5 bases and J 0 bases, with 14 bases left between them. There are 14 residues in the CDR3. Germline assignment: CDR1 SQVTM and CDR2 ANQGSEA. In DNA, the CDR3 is TGCAGCGTTACAACACGAACTAGCTCCTACGAGCAGTACTTC. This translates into CSVTTRTSSYEQYF.

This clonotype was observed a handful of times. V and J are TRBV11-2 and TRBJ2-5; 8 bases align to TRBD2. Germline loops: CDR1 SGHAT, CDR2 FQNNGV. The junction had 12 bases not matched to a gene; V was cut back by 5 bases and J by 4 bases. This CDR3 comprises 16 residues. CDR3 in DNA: TGTGCCAGCAGCCGAGGGAACGGGAGGGCCGCAGAGACCCAGTACTTC. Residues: CASSRGNGRAAETQYF. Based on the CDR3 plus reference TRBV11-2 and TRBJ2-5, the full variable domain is EAGVAQSPRYKIIEKRQSVAFWCNPISGHATLYWYQQILGQGPKLLIQFQNNGVVDDSQLPKDRFSAERLKGVDSTLKIQPAKLEDSAVYLCASSRGNGRAAETQYFGPGTRLLVL.

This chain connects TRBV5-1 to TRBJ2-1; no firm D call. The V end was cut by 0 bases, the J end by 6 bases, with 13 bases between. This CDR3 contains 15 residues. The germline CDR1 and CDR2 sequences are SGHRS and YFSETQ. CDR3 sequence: CASSLDNFYFNEQFF. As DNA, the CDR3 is TGCGCCAGCAGCTTGGACAATTTCTATTTCAATGAGCAGTTCTTC.

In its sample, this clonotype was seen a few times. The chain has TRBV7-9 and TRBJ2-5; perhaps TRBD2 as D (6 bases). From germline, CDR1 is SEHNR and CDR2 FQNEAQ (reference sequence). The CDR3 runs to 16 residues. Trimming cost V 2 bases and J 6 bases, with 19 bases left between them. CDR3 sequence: CASSLNPLWRGQTQYF. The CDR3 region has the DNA TGTGCCAGCAGCTTAAACCCTCTATGGAGGGGCCAGACCCAGTACTTC.

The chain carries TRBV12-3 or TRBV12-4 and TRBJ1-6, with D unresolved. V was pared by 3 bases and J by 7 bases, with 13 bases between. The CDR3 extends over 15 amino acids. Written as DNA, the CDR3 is TGTGCCAGCAGTTTTATACGGTCGGAAAATTCACCCCTCCACTTT. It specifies CASSFIRSENSPLHF.

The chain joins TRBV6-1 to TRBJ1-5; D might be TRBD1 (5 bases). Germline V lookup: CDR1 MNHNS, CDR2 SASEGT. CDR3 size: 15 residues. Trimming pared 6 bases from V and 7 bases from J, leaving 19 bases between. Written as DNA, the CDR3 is TGTGCCAGCAGCCCCGGGGACTTACCCCCACAGCCCCAGCATTTT. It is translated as CASSPGDLPPQPQHF.

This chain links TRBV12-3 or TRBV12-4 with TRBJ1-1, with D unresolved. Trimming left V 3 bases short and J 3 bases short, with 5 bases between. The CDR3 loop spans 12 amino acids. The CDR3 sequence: CASSFLYTEAFF. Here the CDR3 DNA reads TGTGCCAGCAGTTTCTTGTACACTGAAGCTTTCTTT.

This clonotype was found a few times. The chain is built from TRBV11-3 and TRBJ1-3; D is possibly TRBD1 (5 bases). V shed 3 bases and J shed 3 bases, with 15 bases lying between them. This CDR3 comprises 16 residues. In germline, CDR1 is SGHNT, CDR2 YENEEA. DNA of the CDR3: TGTGCCAGCAGCTTGGCTAACAGGTTGGGTGGAAACACCATATATTTT. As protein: CASSLANRLGGNTIYF.

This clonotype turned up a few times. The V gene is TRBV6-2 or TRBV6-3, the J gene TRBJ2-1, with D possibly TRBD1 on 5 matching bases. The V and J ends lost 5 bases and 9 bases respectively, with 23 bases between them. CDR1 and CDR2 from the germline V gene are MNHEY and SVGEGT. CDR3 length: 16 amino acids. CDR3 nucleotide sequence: TGTGCCAGCAGTCCCTCGGAAGGGGTTATGGTGAGTGAGCAGTTCTTC. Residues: CASSPSEGVMVSEQFF.

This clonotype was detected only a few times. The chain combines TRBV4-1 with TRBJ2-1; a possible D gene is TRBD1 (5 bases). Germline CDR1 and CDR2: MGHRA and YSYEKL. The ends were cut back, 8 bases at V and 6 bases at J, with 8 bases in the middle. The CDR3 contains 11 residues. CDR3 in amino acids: CASGTGNEQFF. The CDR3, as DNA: TGCGCCAGCGGAACAGGCAATGAGCAGTTCTTC.

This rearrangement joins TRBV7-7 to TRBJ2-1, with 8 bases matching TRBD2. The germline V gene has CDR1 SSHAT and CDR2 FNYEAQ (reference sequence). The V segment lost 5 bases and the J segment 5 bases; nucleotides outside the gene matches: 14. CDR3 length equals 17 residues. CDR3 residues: CASSLGAGLAGNNEQFF. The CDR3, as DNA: TGTGCCAGCAGCCTTGGCGCTGGACTAGCTGGGAACAATGAGCAGTTCTTC.

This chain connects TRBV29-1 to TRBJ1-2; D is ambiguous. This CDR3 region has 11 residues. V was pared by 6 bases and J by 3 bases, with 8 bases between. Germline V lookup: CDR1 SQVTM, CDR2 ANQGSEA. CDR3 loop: CSVLSDYGYTF. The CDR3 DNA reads TGCAGCGTCCTGTCCGACTATGGCTACACCTTC.

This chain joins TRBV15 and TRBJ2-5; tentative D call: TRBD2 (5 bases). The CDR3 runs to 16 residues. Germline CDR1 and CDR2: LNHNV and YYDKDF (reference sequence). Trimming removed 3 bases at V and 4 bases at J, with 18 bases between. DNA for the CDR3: TGTGCCACCAGCAGTGAGGGCGTCCGGGTAGGAGAGACCCAGTACTTC. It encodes CATSSEGVRVGETQYF.

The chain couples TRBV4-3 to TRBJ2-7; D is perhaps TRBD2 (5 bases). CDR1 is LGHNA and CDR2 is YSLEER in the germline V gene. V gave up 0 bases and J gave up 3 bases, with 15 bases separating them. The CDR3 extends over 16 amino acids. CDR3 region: CASSQEIEGFNYEQYF. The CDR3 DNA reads TGCGCCAGCAGCCAAGAAATAGAGGGATTCAACTACGAGCAGTACTTC.

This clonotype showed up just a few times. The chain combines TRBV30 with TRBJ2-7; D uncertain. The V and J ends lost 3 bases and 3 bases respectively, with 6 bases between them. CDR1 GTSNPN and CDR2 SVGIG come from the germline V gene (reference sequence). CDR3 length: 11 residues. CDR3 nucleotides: TGTGCCTGGAGAGGAAGCTACGAGCAGTACTTC. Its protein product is CAWRGSYEQYF.

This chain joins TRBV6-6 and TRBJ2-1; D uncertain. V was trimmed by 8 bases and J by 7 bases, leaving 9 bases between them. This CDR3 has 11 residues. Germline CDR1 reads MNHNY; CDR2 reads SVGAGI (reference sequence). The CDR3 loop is CASLSRNEQFF. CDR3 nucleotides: TGTGCCAGCCTAAGCCGGAATGAGCAGTTCTTC.

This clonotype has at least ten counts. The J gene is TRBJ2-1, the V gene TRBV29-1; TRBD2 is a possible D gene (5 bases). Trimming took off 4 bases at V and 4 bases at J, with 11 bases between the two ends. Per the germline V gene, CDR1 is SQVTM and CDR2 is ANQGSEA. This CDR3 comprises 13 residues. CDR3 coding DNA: TGCAGCGTTGTGTGGGAGACATACAATGAGCAGTTCTTC. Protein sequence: CSVVWETYNEQFF.

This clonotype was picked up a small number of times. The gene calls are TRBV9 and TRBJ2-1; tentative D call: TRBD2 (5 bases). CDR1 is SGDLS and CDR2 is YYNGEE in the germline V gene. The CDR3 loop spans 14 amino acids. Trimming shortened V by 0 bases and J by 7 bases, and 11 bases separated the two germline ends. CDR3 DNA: TGTGCCAGCAGCGTAGTTCTGGGAGCGAATGAGCAGTTCTTC. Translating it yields CASSVVLGANEQFF.